A single sample gave rise to the 19 T cell receptor beta chains below, sequenced in a study of low-dose radiotherapy and immunotherapy resistance in tumors (dated by TCRdb to between 2021 and 2024). Sequencer: Illumina MiniSeq. First-strand cDNA was synthesized with Superscript III and a set of TRAV- and TRBV-specific primers, covering both TCRalpha and TCRbeta chains. TCRs were amplified for about 18 PCR cycles with Phusion, using a constant-region primer paired with the adapter attached to the V primers. Using fastp trimming at Q25 and MiXCR clonotype assembly, TCRdb reanalyzed the public sequencing data and kept in-frame beta chains. Each entry is one CDR3 protein sequence, shown with its most common DNA and genes. A total of 80,000 to 95,000 distinct CDR3 sequences appear in this sample, 9.4% of them only once. The ten largest clones take up 1% of the sample. The sample's time point label, in plain terms: before trial treatment.

Sequencing used PBMCs, obtained before treatment. The receptors were sampled from a male donor with prostate cancer.

This clonotype has at least ten counts. V usage is TRBV28 and J usage is TRBJ2-7; possible D gene TRBD2, 5 bases. Trimming took 5 bases from V and 5 from J, leaving 10 bases between them. This CDR3 has 12 residues. Germline V CDR1 and CDR2: MDHEN, SYDVKM. CDR3 in DNA: TGTGCCAGCAGTCGAGGGTCCCACGAGCAGTACTTC. Translated: CASSRGSHEQYF.

This clonotype was counted only a few times. The gene calls are TRBV19 and TRBJ2-1; D remains ambiguous. Trimming shortened V by 1 base and J by 0 bases, and 10 bases separated the two germline ends. Germline assignment: CDR1 LNHDA and CDR2 SQIVND (reference sequence). This CDR3 region has 16 residues. The CDR3: CASSIGADSSYNEQFF. The CDR3 DNA sequence: TGTGCCAGTAGTATAGGGGCGGATAGCTCCTACAATGAGCAGTTCTTC.

This clonotype has ten or more counts. V usage is TRBV12-3 or TRBV12-4 and J usage is TRBJ2-2; tentatively, D is TRBD2 (5 bases). The CDR3 loop spans 15 amino acids. V gave up 2 bases and J gave up 2 bases, with 9 bases separating them. CDR3 sequence: CASSLSGFNTGELFF. The CDR3 nucleotides read TGTGCCAGCAGTTTATCGGGGTTTAACACCGGGGAGCTGTTTTTT.

This clonotype was seen many times. The genes are TRBV6-4 and TRBJ2-1; TRBD2 agrees at 8 bases. Germline V gene sequence: CDR1 MRHNA, CDR2 SNTAGT. The CDR3 is 14 amino acids. Losses at the gene ends were 7 bases for V and 0 bases for J; bases not matched to a gene: 2. For the CDR3, the DNA is TGTGCCAGCAAGCGGGAGAGCTCCTACAATGAGCAGTTCTTC. Translated: CASKRESSYNEQFF.

This clonotype was seen ten or more times. The chain uses TRBV11-2 and TRBJ2-2, with 10 positions matching TRBD2. This CDR3 region has 16 residues. Germline V CDR1 and CDR2: SGHAT, FQNNGV. The ends lost 4 bases at V and 6 bases at J; junction bases unmatched: 8. CDR3 residues: CASSSGAGGRAGELFF. The CDR3 region has the DNA TGTGCCAGCAGCTCGGGAGCGGGAGGGCGCGCCGGGGAGCTGTTTTTT.

This clonotype came up many times. The genes are TRBV7-2 and TRBJ2-2; D unclear. The CDR3 is 14 residues long. The V end lost 4 bases, the J end lost 5 bases, and 11 bases lay between the germline ends. Looked up from germline, CDR1 is SGHTA and CDR2 is FQGNSA. The CDR3, as DNA: TGTGCCAGCAGCTCCCGGTCATATACCGGGGAGCTGTTTTTT. This sequence encodes CASSSRSYTGELFF.

This clonotype was seen at least ten times. J is TRBJ2-7 and V is TRBV18, with 13 bases aligning to TRBD2. V lost 3 bases to trimming and J lost 3 bases; unmatched junction nucleotides: 5. The germline gives CDR1 KGHSH, CDR2 LQKENI. This CDR3 has 16 amino acids. CDR3 coding DNA: TGTGCCAGCTCACCTCCCGGGACTAGCGGGATCTACGAGCAGTACTTC. Translated: CASSPPGTSGIYEQYF.

The CDR3 bases are TGCGCCAGCAGCTGGACAGAGTTGAACACTGAAGCTTTCTTT. It codes for CASSWTELNTEAFF. The chain combines TRBV5-1 with TRBJ1-1, with a weak D call TRBD1 (6 bases). The V gene's germline CDR1 is SGHRS and CDR2 YFSETQ. V was clipped by 3 bases and J by 0 bases, with 9 bases between them. The CDR3 totals 14 residues.

This clonotype was found many times. The chain employs TRBV7-9 and TRBJ2-1, with TRBD2 as a possible D gene (6 bases). This CDR3 comprises 15 residues. CDR1 SEHNR and CDR2 FQNEAQ come from the germline V gene (reference sequence). The V gene lost 5 bases and the J gene lost 5 bases, with 16 bases spanning the gap. In nucleotides, the CDR3 is TGTGCCAGCAGCCCCCTCCTGCGGGATAACAATGAGCAGTTCTTC. As protein: CASSPLLRDNNEQFF.

On this clonotype itself: A far larger clone is just one base off, so this is likely a read error. V and J are TRBV6-1 and TRBJ2-7; TRBD2 might be the D (5 bases). The V end was cut by 7 bases, the J end by 4 bases, with 11 bases between. Germline values: CDR1 MNHNS, CDR2 SASEGT. This CDR3 spans 12 amino acids. The CDR3 region is CASTSGGYEQYF. The CDR3 DNA sequence: TGTGCCAGCACGTCTGGCGGGTACGAGCAGTACTTC.

The sample holds many counts of this clonotype. The genes are TRBV18 and TRBJ2-5, with a tentative D call TRBD2 (6 bases). The CDR3 covers 15 residues. CDR1 is KGHSH, CDR2 LQKENI, per germline. V gave up 0 bases and J gave up 5 bases, with 13 bases separating them. CDR3 nucleotide sequence: TGTGCCAGCTCACCACCGCGACCGAGCGGGGAGACCCAGTACTTC. The encoded protein is CASSPPRPSGETQYF. The variable domain in full, completed from reference TRBV18 and TRBJ2-5, reads NAGVMQNPRHLVRRRGQEARLRCSPMKGHSHVYWYRQLPEEGLKFMVYLQKENIIDESGMPKERFSAEFPKEGPSILRIQQVVRGDSAAYFCASSPPRPSGETQYFGPGTRLLVL.

Ten or more counts support this clonotype. J is TRBJ1-2 and V is TRBV5-1; 7 bases agree with TRBD1. Germline CDR1 SGHRS, CDR2 YFSETQ. V lost 0 bases to trimming and J lost 8 bases; unmatched junction nucleotides: 7. This CDR3 comprises 14 residues. DNA of the CDR3: TGCGCCAGCAGCTTGGAACAGGGGTTAGACGGCTACACCTTC. Its protein product is CASSLEQGLDGYTF.

In its sample, this clonotype was seen many times. The chain recombines TRBV7-9 with TRBJ2-5; 7 bases agree with TRBD2. This CDR3 contains 15 residues. V gave up 3 bases and J gave up 2 bases; unmatched junction bases: 6. Germline CDR1 and CDR2: SEHNR and FQNEAQ (reference sequence). The CDR3 protein is CASSLALADQETQYF. The CDR3, as DNA: TGTGCCAGCAGCTTGGCGCTAGCGGATCAAGAGACCCAGTACTTC.

The sample holds many counts of this clonotype. The V gene is TRBV18, the J gene TRBJ2-6; D ambiguous. Trimming stripped 5 bases from V and 2 bases from J, with 7 bases between. Germline CDR1 KGHSH, CDR2 LQKENI. The CDR3 spans 14 residues. CDR3 coding DNA: TGTGCCAGCTCAGGCAACCCTGGGGCCAACGTCCTGACTTTC. It codes for CASSGNPGANVLTF.

This clonotype was seen repeatedly, ten times or more. The gene calls are TRBV28 and TRBJ1-2; D might be TRBD1 (6 bases). Germline CDR1 MDHEN, CDR2 SYDVKM. With 4 bases removed from V and 5 bases from J, the gap between germline ends came to 14 bases. The CDR3 is 14 residues long. The chain's CDR3 is CASSYPDRFYGYTF. The CDR3 DNA reads TGTGCCAGCAGTTACCCTGACAGGTTTTATGGCTACACCTTC.

As concerns this clonotype: A read error is likely here: a far larger clone is one base away. The V and J genes are TRBV28 and TRBJ2-7, with D possibly TRBD1 on 6 matching bases. The CDR3 spans 15 residues. Per the germline V gene, CDR1 is MDHEN and CDR2 is SYDVKM. As DNA, the CDR3 is TGTGCCATCAGTTACCCAACAGGGAACTCCTACGAGCAGTACTTC. Translated, it gives CAISYPTGNSYEQYF.

This clonotype came up many times. The rearrangement uses TRBV7-3 and TRBJ1-1, with 7 bases matching TRBD1. The CDR3 spans 17 residues. V trimming: 5 bases; J trimming: 1 base; junction bases outside the gene matches: 13. Germline-derived CDR1 and CDR2 are SGHTA and FQGTGA. The CDR3 here is CASSPYTGAPGNTEAFF. The CDR3 bases are TGTGCCAGCAGCCCCTATACAGGGGCCCCAGGGAACACTGAAGCTTTCTTT.

There are many counts of this clonotype. The rearrangement joins TRBV5-6 to TRBJ1-3, with D perhaps TRBD1 (6 bases). CDR1 and CDR2 from the germline V gene are SGHDT and YYEEEE. V was clipped by 4 bases and J by 4 bases, with 18 bases between them. This CDR3 spans 16 amino acids. Written as DNA, the CDR3 is TGTGCCAGCAGCGTGATACAGGGAACTTACGGAAACACCATATATTTT. Amino acid sequence: CASSVIQGTYGNTIYF. The variable domain in full, with the rest retrieved from reference TRBV5-6 and TRBJ1-3, is DAGVTQSPTHLIKTRGQQVTLRCSPKSGHDTVSWYQQALGQGPQFIFQYYEEEERQRGNFPDRFSGHQFPNYSSELNVNALLLGDSALYLCASSVIQGTYGNTIYFGEGSWLTVV.

In this sample, this clonotype turned up many times. The chain combines TRBV5-1 with TRBJ2-7; the match to TRBD1 covers 8 bases. Germline V gene data show CDR1 as SGHRS and CDR2 as YFSETQ. The CDR3 runs to 16 residues. V lost 0 bases to trimming and J lost 3 bases; unmatched junction nucleotides: 8. CDR3 DNA sequence: TGCGCCAGCAGCTTGGGGGGGACAGGTCTTGGCTACGAGCAGTACTTC. Its protein product is CASSLGGTGLGYEQYF. Complete variable domain (other parts from reference TRBV5-1 and TRBJ2-7): KAGVTQTPRYLIKTRGQQVTLSCSPISGHRSVSWYQQTPGQGLQFLFEYFSETQRNKGNFPGRFSGRQFSNSRSEMNVSTLELGDSALYLCASSLGGTGLGYEQYFGPGTRLTVT.